This paragraph reports one T cell receptor beta chain. The V end was cut by 8 bases, the J end by 5 bases, with 9 bases between. Germline CDR1 MNHEY, CDR2 SMNVEV (reference sequence). CDR3 size: 11 residues. The table came from immunoSEQ multiplex PCR; TCRdb's copy has only in-frame clones and leaves some out. Of approximately 300,000 clones listed, 85% are singletons. Donors were grouped by their self-reported clinical history. The source of the sample is a study of blood T cell repertoires in COVID-19. About the study: Some COVID-19 samples were acute and others convalescent; all came from the United States, Italy and Spain. T cells, B-cell-depleted T cells, or PBMCs supplied cDNA or gDNA.

Sequencing used PBMCs or T cells enriched from blood (not recorded which). The sequence was collected from a woman aged 25 to 39 who had been exposed to COVID-19. The chain recombines TRBV27 with TRBJ1-1; perhaps TRBD1 as D (6 bases). For the CDR3, the DNA is TGTGCCAGCCTAAGGGGGACTGAAGCTTTCTTT. It specifies CASLRGTEAFF.